Each of the 20 T cell receptor beta chains below was sequenced from the same sample in a study of cytomegalovirus exposure and HLA in healthy donors. A multiplex PCR was run with 60 Vbeta primers and 13 Jbeta primers. The data were produced by immunoSEQ multiplex PCR, yet TCRdb's version contains in-frame clones alone and is incomplete. Of fewer than 200,000 clones in the sample, more than 75% are singletons; the top ten hold 2% to 3%. The sequencing input was PBMCs. Receptor source: a young man in good health and CMV-seropositive.

The chain combines TRBV2 with TRBJ1-5; 10 bases agree with TRBD1. Germline values: CDR1 SNHLY, CDR2 FYNNEI. The trim removed 6 bases at V and 6 bases at J, leaving 2 bases unmatched. The CDR3 spans 13 residues. The CDR3 here is CASRGTGVQPQHF. The CDR3 bases are TGTGCCAGCAGAGGGACAGGGGTTCAGCCCCAGCATTTT.

The V and J genes are TRBV2 and TRBJ2-3; D may be TRBD2 (5 bases). Per germline, CDR1 SNHLY and CDR2 FYNNEI. Deletions cut 10 bases from V and 2 bases from J, with 16 bases between. The CDR3 consists of 14 residues. CDR3 coding DNA: TGTGCCATACTTAGGAGGAGAACCACAGATACGCAGTATTTT. Residues: CAILRRRTTDTQYF.

The DNA for the CDR3 is TGTGCCATCAGTGGACTTTTTGACAGGGGGCTCGGCTATGGCTACACCTTC. Protein product: CAISGLFDRGLGYGYTF. The chain uses TRBV10-3 and TRBJ1-2, with TRBD1 matching over 10 bases. Germline V gives CDR1 ENHRY, CDR2 SYGVKD. CDR3 size: 17 residues. V trimming: 4 bases; J trimming: 4 bases; junction bases outside the gene matches: 12.

This chain connects TRBV27 to TRBJ1-2; 8 nucleotides align to TRBD1. The germline V gene has CDR1 MNHEY and CDR2 SMNVEV (reference sequence). The CDR3 extends over 14 amino acids. The V gene end was trimmed by 4 bases and the J gene end by 4 bases; junction bases not matched to a gene: 5. The CDR3 is CASSSRDRTYGYTF. As DNA, the CDR3 is TGTGCCAGCAGTTCACGGGACAGGACCTATGGCTACACCTTC.

The chain uses TRBV18 and TRBJ2-6, with a weak D call TRBD1 (5 bases). Germline CDR1 reads KGHSH; CDR2 reads LQKENI. The CDR3 has 18 residues. V was cut by 3 bases and J by 1 base, with 16 bases left in between. CDR3 in DNA: TGTGCCAGCTCACCTGCACAGGCGTCCTCTTCTGGGGCCAACGTCCTGACTTTC. Its protein is CASSPAQASSSGANVLTF.

To note about this clone: At one end the junction does not follow the germline gene, possibly because of a read error. V and J are TRBV7-9 and TRBJ1-2; 9 bases match TRBD1. Germline values: CDR1 SEHNR, CDR2 FQNEAQ (reference sequence). The CDR3 runs 16 residues. CDR3 residues: CSSSLMDRGSFYGYTF. The DNA for the CDR3 is TGTTCCAGCAGCTTAATGGACAGGGGTTCGTTTTATGGCTACACCTTC.

The gene calls are TRBV2 and TRBJ2-1, with D tentatively TRBD1 (6 bases). This CDR3 region has 14 residues. Looked up from germline, CDR1 is SNHLY and CDR2 is FYNNEI. V lost 10 bases and J 12 bases, leaving 25 bases between the germline ends. The CDR3 bases are TGTGCCAAAACGACAAACACGAGGGGGATCGTGCAGTTCTTC. Translated: CAKTTNTRGIVQFF.

This sequence joins TRBV11-3 and TRBJ2-7, with D possibly being TRBD1 (5 bases). V was pared by 4 bases and J by 0 bases, with 28 bases between. This CDR3 is 20 amino acids long. Germline V gives CDR1 SGHNT, CDR2 YENEEA. The CDR3 DNA reads as TGTGCCAGCAGCTCTCCAGGGCCCTTCCTGGCTAGTACTTCCTCCTACGAGCAGTACTTC. Its protein product is CASSSPGPFLASTSSYEQYF.

The rearrangement joins TRBV5-1 to TRBJ2-3; no reliable D call. The germline V and J ends were trimmed by 4 bases and 4 bases, with 7 bases remaining between them. CDR3 length equals 12 residues. Per germline, CDR1 SGHRS and CDR2 YFSETQ. In DNA form, the CDR3 reads TGCGCCAGCAGCCCTGAGGCAGATACGCAGTATTTT. Translating gives CASSPEADTQYF.

This clone was picked up a small number of times. The chain uses TRBV7-2 and TRBJ2-1, with 9 bases that match TRBD1. The CDR3 sequence is 14 residues long. Unmatched junction bases numbered 4, after V lost 8 bases and J lost 2 bases. Germline CDR1 and CDR2: SGHTA and FQGNSA. Here the CDR3 reads CASLDRGAYNEQFF. Here the CDR3 DNA reads TGTGCCAGCCTTGACAGGGGGGCCTACAATGAGCAGTTCTTC. The whole variable domain, filled in from reference TRBV7-2 and TRBJ2-1, reads GAGVSQSPSNKVTEKGKDVELRCDPISGHTALYWYRQSLGQGLEFLIYFQGNSAPDKSGLPSDRFSAERTGGSVSTLTIQRTQQEDSAVYLCASLDRGAYNEQFFGPGTRLTVL.

This rearrangement joins TRBV27 to TRBJ2-3; D is undetermined. The length of the CDR3 is 16 residues. Deletions cut 1 base from V and 10 bases from J, with 21 bases between. CDR1 is MNHEY and CDR2 is SMNVEV in the germline V gene (reference sequence). The DNA of the CDR3 is TGTGCCAGCAGTTTATATACTCCCGAGGCAAAGGAGCCGCAGTATTTT. Amino acid sequence: CASSLYTPEAKEPQYF.

This clone was picked up a small number of times. The chain combines TRBV4-1 with TRBJ1-4; D call uncertain. Germline V CDR1 and CDR2: MGHRA, YSYEKL. The V end lost 4 bases, the J end lost 0 bases, and 12 bases lay between the germline ends. There are 16 residues in the CDR3. Here the CDR3 reads CASSREQYPTNEKLFF. The CDR3 nucleotides are TGCGCCAGCAGCCGAGAACAGTATCCAACTAATGAAAAACTGTTTTTT.

The rearrangement joins TRBV11-3 to TRBJ2-1; 7 positions agree with TRBD2. The germline V gene has CDR1 SGHNT and CDR2 YENEEA. The V segment lost 3 bases and the J segment 2 bases; nucleotides outside the gene matches: 4. There are 15 residues in the CDR3. The chain's CDR3 is CASSFGGYPYNEQFF. Written as DNA, the CDR3 is TGTGCCAGCAGCTTCGGGGGGTATCCCTACAATGAGCAGTTCTTC.

This clone was picked up one time. The chain carries TRBV9 and TRBJ2-1; TRBD1 matches at 7 bases. The V gene end was trimmed by 0 bases and the J gene end by 3 bases; junction bases not matched to a gene: 6. This CDR3 is built from 16 residues. Germline-derived CDR1 and CDR2 are SGDLS and YYNGEE. CDR3 coding DNA: TGTGCCAGCAGCGTAGGGGCGTCAGGGGGCTACAATGAGCAGTTCTTC. Translated, it gives CASSVGASGGYNEQFF.

V is TRBV15 and J is TRBJ2-5; TRBD2 is a possible D gene (5 bases). The CDR3 consists of 14 residues. The V end was cut by 0 bases, the J end by 5 bases, with 10 bases between. CDR1 and CDR2 (germline): LNHNV, YYDKDF (reference sequence). The CDR3 bases are TGTGCCACCAGCAGAGATACTAGTAGCGAGACCCAGTACTTC. It translates to CATSRDTSSETQYF.

Only a few counts were recorded for this clone. Other DNA variants within this sample encode the same CDR3. The chain recombines TRBV7-9 with TRBJ1-1; D is undetermined. V was pared by 3 bases and J by 1 base, with 9 bases between. CDR3 length equals 14 residues. Germline V gene data show CDR1 as SEHNR and CDR2 as FQNEAQ (reference sequence). In DNA form, the CDR3 reads TGTGCCAGCAGCTTGGCGGCAAGGAACACTGAAGCTTTCTTT. Its translation is CASSLAARNTEAFF.

This clone is a singleton in its sample. This chain uses TRBV6-5 with TRBJ2-5; 7 nucleotides match TRBD2. Trimming at V came to 6 bases and at J to 5 bases, leaving 6 bases not matched to a gene. Germline V lookup: CDR1 MNHEY, CDR2 SVGAGI. This CDR3 has 13 amino acids. CDR3: CASRWGGGETQYF. DNA of the CDR3: TGTGCCAGCAGATGGGGGGGTGGGGAGACCCAGTACTTC.

CDR3 in amino acids: CASSSWTLDRYGYTF. The CDR3 DNA reads as TGTGCCAGTAGTTCTTGGACTCTGGATCGGTATGGCTACACCTTC. This chain joins TRBV19 and TRBJ1-2, with D uncertain. CDR1 and CDR2 (germline): LNHDA, SQIVND (reference sequence). The CDR3 totals 15 residues. Trimming removed 5 bases at V and 5 bases at J, with 18 bases between.

The J gene is TRBJ2-3, the V gene TRBV4-1; D may be TRBD2 (5 bases). V lost 4 bases to trimming and J lost 1 base, with 15 bases between them. The germline V gene has CDR1 MGHRA and CDR2 YSYEKL. CDR3 size: 16 residues. The CDR3 DNA follows: TGCGCCAGCAGCCGGCAGATCGTGGGAGGCACAGATACGCAGTATTTT. This encodes CASSRQIVGGTDTQYF.

The J gene is TRBJ2-3, the V gene TRBV7-9; 15 bases are a match to TRBD2. The trim removed 4 bases at V and 2 bases at J, leaving 10 bases unmatched. This CDR3 has 19 residues. CDR1 SEHNR and CDR2 FQNEAQ come from the germline V gene (reference sequence). The CDR3 loop is CASSSTGTSGRFLTDTQYF. The CDR3 bases are TGTGCCAGCAGCTCGACCGGGACTAGCGGGAGGTTTCTCACAGATACGCAGTATTTT. The full variable domain, in which reference TRBV7-9 and TRBJ2-3 provide the parts outside the CDR3, is DTGVSQNPRHKITKRGQNVTFRCDPISEHNRLYWYRQTLGQGPEFLTYFQNEAQLEKSRLLSDRFSAERPKGSFSTLEIQRTEQGDSAMYLCASSSTGTSGRFLTDTQYFGPGTRLTVL.